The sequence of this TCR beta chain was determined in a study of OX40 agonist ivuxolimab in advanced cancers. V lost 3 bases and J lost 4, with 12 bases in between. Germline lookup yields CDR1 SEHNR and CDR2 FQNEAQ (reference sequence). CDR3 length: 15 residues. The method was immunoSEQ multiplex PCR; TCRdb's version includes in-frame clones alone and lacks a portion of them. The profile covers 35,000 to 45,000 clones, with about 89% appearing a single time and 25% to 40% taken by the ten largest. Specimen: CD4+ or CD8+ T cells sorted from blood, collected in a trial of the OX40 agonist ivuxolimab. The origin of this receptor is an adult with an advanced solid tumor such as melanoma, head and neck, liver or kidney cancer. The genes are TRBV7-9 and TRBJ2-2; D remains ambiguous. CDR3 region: CASSFARSITGELFF. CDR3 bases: TGTGCCAGCAGCTTTGCAAGGTCTATCACCGGGGAGCTGTTTTTT.